The 29 T cell receptor beta chains listed next were all sequenced from one sample in a study of glioma-infiltrating T cells after dendritic cell vaccination. Method: immunoSEQ multiplex PCR; TCRdb's copy keeps in-frame clones and lacks some. The sample yields under 100,000 clones, approximately 90% seen once. The sample consisted of blood, taken before dendritic cell vaccination. These receptors were collected from a human donor with glioblastoma.

The chain carries TRBV9 and TRBJ1-3; 8 positions agree with TRBD1. With 3 bases clipped from V and 2 bases from J, the junction kept 7 bases outside the gene matches. Germline V gene lookup returns CDR1 SGDLS and CDR2 YYNGEE. This CDR3 spans 16 amino acids. CDR3 DNA sequence: TGTGCCAGCAGCGGAGGACAGGGCGGCGCTGGAAACACCATATATTTT. Translation gives CASSGGQGGAGNTIYF.

Comment on this clone: Other DNA sequences in the same sample also yield this CDR3. V and J are TRBV5-1 and TRBJ1-5; 8 bases match TRBD1. The V and J ends lost 0 bases and 4 bases, in that order; junction bases with no gene match: 3. This CDR3 is 15 amino acids long. Looked up from germline, CDR1 is SGHRS and CDR2 is YFSETQ. CDR3 nucleotide sequence: TGCGCCAGCAGCTTGGGGACAGGGAGAAATCAGCCCCAGCATTTT. Its translation: CASSLGTGRNQPQHF.

The chain is built from TRBV2 and TRBJ1-1; possibly TRBD1 for D (5 bases). The CDR3 length is 15 residues. The germline gives CDR1 SNHLY, CDR2 FYNNEI. Trimming left V 0 bases short and J 3 bases short, with 11 bases between. The DNA for the CDR3 is TGTGCCAGCAGTGAAGCCCCTCTAGGGGACACTGAAGCTTTCTTT. Amino acids: CASSEAPLGDTEAFF.

The chain combines TRBV29-1 with TRBJ1-2, with D uncertain. V gave up 0 bases and J gave up 8 bases, with 7 bases separating them. CDR1 is SQVTM and CDR2 is ANQGSEA in the germline V gene. This CDR3 has 11 amino acids. The CDR3 spells CSVEDGEGYTF. In nucleotides, the CDR3 is TGCAGCGTTGAAGACGGAGAGGGCTACACCTTC.

Written as DNA, the CDR3 is TGTGCCAGCGGTATTAGCGGGATACAAGAGACCCAGTACTTC. It specifies CASGISGIQETQYF. V usage is TRBV6-1 and J usage is TRBJ2-5, with 8 nucleotides matching TRBD2. V dropped 8 bases and J dropped 2; count of bases not matched to a gene: 7. The CDR3 is made up of 14 amino acids. Germline values: CDR1 MNHNS, CDR2 SASEGT.

CDR3 coding DNA: TGTGCCACCAGCAGAGGCCCACGGGAGGAAGCTTTCTTT. Protein: CATSRGPREEAFF. This chain joins TRBV15 and TRBJ1-1; no definite D call. V lost 1 base and J 8 bases, leaving 11 bases between the germline ends. Germline lookup yields CDR1 LNHNV and CDR2 YYDKDF (reference sequence). CDR3 length equals 13 residues.

The CDR3 spells CASSPGQNQPQHF. The CDR3 coding sequence is TGTGCCAGCAGCCCGGGACAGAATCAGCCCCAGCATTTT. The rearrangement uses TRBV7-6 and TRBJ1-5, with 7 nucleotides matching TRBD1. V was pared by 5 bases and J by 4 bases, with 2 bases of the junction left unmatched. The CDR3 contains 13 residues. From germline, CDR1 is SGHVS and CDR2 FNYEAQ.

The chain is built from TRBV11-2 and TRBJ1-6; 7 positions agree with TRBD1. Germline-derived CDR1 and CDR2 are SGHAT and FQNNGV. The CDR3 runs to 15 residues. Unmatched junction bases numbered 4, after V lost 5 bases and J lost 3 bases. The CDR3 loop is CASSSYRGYNSPLHF. The CDR3, as DNA: TGTGCCAGCAGCAGTTACAGGGGCTATAATTCACCCCTCCACTTT.

The rearrangement joins TRBV7-2 to TRBJ2-1, with a tentative D call TRBD2 (6 bases). Germline CDR1 SGHTA, CDR2 FQGNSA. CDR3 length: 15 residues. V lost 1 base and J lost 9, with 16 bases in between. The CDR3, as DNA: TGTGCCAGCAGCTTAGAATCTTATTTCGGGGGTGAGCAGTTCTTC. It codes for CASSLESYFGGEQFF. The full variable domain, completed using reference TRBV7-2 and TRBJ2-1, is GAGVSQSPSNKVTEKGKDVELRCDPISGHTALYWYRQSLGQGLEFLIYFQGNSAPDKSGLPSDRFSAERTGGSVSTLTIQRTQQEDSAVYLCASSLESYFGGEQFFGPGTRLTVL.

There are a few counts of this clone. This chain joins TRBV6-5 and TRBJ2-7; 7 bases are shared with TRBD1. CDR3 size: 12 residues. Germline lookup yields CDR1 MNHEY and CDR2 SVGAGI. The V segment lost 7 bases and the J segment 5 bases; nucleotides outside the gene matches: 5. The CDR3, as DNA: TGTGCCAGCAAGACAGGGTTGAACGAGCAGTACTTC. Its protein is CASKTGLNEQYF.

The chain is built from TRBV18 and TRBJ2-1, with D maybe TRBD2 (5 bases). V was trimmed by 3 bases and J by 0 bases, leaving 15 bases between them. Germline CDR1 and CDR2: KGHSH and LQKENI. The CDR3 is 17 amino acids. The CDR3 sequence is CASSPTTAGGSYNEQFF. The CDR3, as DNA: TGTGCCAGCTCACCGACTACGGCAGGTGGCTCCTACAATGAGCAGTTCTTC.

The CDR3 sequence: CASSIGGQGKYEQFF. In DNA, the CDR3 is TGTGCCAGTAGTATAGGCGGACAGGGGAAGTATGAGCAGTTCTTC. The chain uses TRBV19 and TRBJ2-1, with 9 bases aligning to TRBD1. Germline loops: CDR1 LNHDA, CDR2 SQIVND (reference sequence). This CDR3 region has 15 residues. V dropped 1 base and J dropped 8; count of bases not matched to a gene: 6.

V and J are TRBV19 and TRBJ2-7; D ambiguous. This CDR3 spans 14 amino acids. Germline V lookup: CDR1 LNHDA, CDR2 SQIVND (reference sequence). V was trimmed by 5 bases and J by 6 bases, leaving 17 bases between them. Here the CDR3 DNA reads TGTGCCAGTAGTCCTGCCCTACTAAGTCCCGAGCAGTACTTC. Amino acid sequence: CASSPALLSPEQYF.

The chain combines TRBV2 with TRBJ2-1, with 9 bases that match TRBD2. After removal of 3 bases from V and 8 bases from J, the junction contained 8 bases not matched to a gene. The CDR3 extends over 15 amino acids. CDR1 is SNHLY and CDR2 is FYNNEI in the germline V gene. The CDR3 is CASSDSGTSSDEQFF. CDR3 DNA sequence: TGTGCCAGCAGTGATTCCGGGACTAGCAGTGATGAGCAGTTCTTC.

The rearrangement joins TRBV29-1 to TRBJ2-1; TRBD2 matches at 9 bases. With 1 base clipped from V and 4 bases from J, the junction kept 14 bases outside the gene matches. CDR3 size: 18 residues. Per germline, CDR1 SQVTM and CDR2 ANQGSEA. CDR3 sequence: CSVEGDVAGDKSYNEQFF. The CDR3 DNA reads as TGCAGCGTTGAAGGCGACGTAGCGGGAGATAAATCGTACAATGAGCAGTTCTTC.

This clone was seen a few times. The rearrangement uses TRBV6-5 and TRBJ2-7; 8 bases fit TRBD2. V was clipped by 8 bases and J by 6 bases; unmatched bases: 9. This CDR3 region has 13 residues. Germline values: CDR1 MNHEY, CDR2 SVGAGI. The DNA of the CDR3 is TGTGCCAGCCGGACCGGGGGGGATAGCGAGCAGTACTTC. Its translation: CASRTGGDSEQYF.

The chain joins TRBV2 to TRBJ2-2; 7 bases line up with TRBD1. The CDR3 contains 15 residues. The germline gives CDR1 SNHLY, CDR2 FYNNEI. V lost 3 bases to trimming and J lost 5 bases; unmatched junction nucleotides: 6. CDR3 sequence: CASSEDRLSTGELFF. CDR3 DNA sequence: TGTGCCAGCAGTGAGGACAGGTTGTCGACCGGGGAGCTGTTTTTT.

The chain has TRBV11-1 and TRBJ2-7; D gene ambiguous. V was trimmed by 5 bases and J by 4 bases, leaving 15 bases between them. The CDR3 extends over 14 amino acids. Per the germline V gene, CDR1 is SGHAT and CDR2 is FQDESV (reference sequence). The CDR3 DNA is TGTGCCAGCAGCACCAGTCCGCCCCCGTACGAGCAGTACTTC. Translated, it gives CASSTSPPPYEQYF.

V usage is TRBV7-8 and J usage is TRBJ1-1; D gene unclear. The V end was cut by 2 bases, the J end by 3 bases, with 13 bases between. The length of the CDR3 is 15 residues. Germline V gene lookup returns CDR1 SGHVS and CDR2 FQNEAQ. The CDR3: CASSLRQAGDTEAFF. CDR3 DNA sequence: TGTGCCAGCAGCTTAAGGCAGGCCGGCGACACTGAAGCTTTCTTT.

The rearrangement links TRBV5-1 to TRBJ2-5; TRBD2 matches 12 bases. Germline trimming cut 4 bases from V and 5 bases from J; bases unmatched to any gene: 9. The CDR3 contains 16 residues. CDR1 is SGHRS and CDR2 is YFSETQ in the germline V gene. CDR3 sequence: CASSPPTSGSLETQYF. Written as DNA, the CDR3 is TGCGCCAGCAGCCCGCCGACTAGCGGGAGTTTGGAGACCCAGTACTTC.

The chain uses TRBV11-3 and TRBJ2-7, with TRBD2 identical over 11 bases. The CDR3 spans 16 residues. Losses at the gene ends were 1 base for V and 2 bases for J; bases not matched to a gene: 4. Germline CDR1 reads SGHNT; CDR2 reads YENEEA. The CDR3: CASSLVAGGGTYEQYF. As DNA, the CDR3 is TGTGCCAGCAGCTTAGTAGCGGGAGGGGGCACCTACGAGCAGTACTTC.

The chain combines TRBV19 with TRBJ2-1; perhaps TRBD2 as D (6 bases). Trimming took 3 bases from V and 3 from J, leaving 18 bases between them. This CDR3 region has 17 residues. The germline CDR1 and CDR2 sequences are LNHDA and SQIVND (reference sequence). The CDR3 spells CASSMNPSPGLYNEQFF. The CDR3 nucleotides read TGTGCCAGTAGTATGAACCCCTCCCCGGGACTCTACAATGAGCAGTTCTTC.

The chain is built from TRBV30 and TRBJ1-5; D gene uncertain. CDR1 is GTSNPN, CDR2 SVGIG, per germline (reference sequence). Trimming pared 2 bases from V and 1 base from J, leaving 15 bases between. The CDR3 is 16 amino acids. CDR3 sequence reads: CAWSPRPERSNQPQHF. In nucleotides, the CDR3 is TGTGCCTGGAGTCCACGTCCTGAGAGGAGCAATCAGCCCCAGCATTTT.

The chain uses TRBV10-1 and TRBJ2-5; 7 bases agree with TRBD2. The V and J ends lost 4 bases and 0 bases, in that order; junction bases with no gene match: 2. There are 14 residues in the CDR3. The germline CDR1 and CDR2 sequences are WNHNN and SYGVQD (reference sequence). The CDR3 reads CASSVGGNQETQYF. CDR3 coding DNA: TGCGCCAGCAGTGTCGGGGGGAACCAAGAGACCCAGTACTTC.

The V call is TRBV28, the J call TRBJ2-7; 7 bases align to TRBD2. V trimming: 5 bases; J trimming: 0 bases; junction bases outside the gene matches: 4. The V gene's germline CDR1 is MDHEN and CDR2 SYDVKM. This CDR3 is built from 14 residues. CDR3 region: CASSTSGTSYEQYF. CDR3 nucleotides: TGTGCCAGCAGTACAAGCGGGACCTCCTACGAGCAGTACTTC.

The rearrangement links TRBV4-1 to TRBJ2-3, with 8 bases that match TRBD2. CDR1 MGHRA and CDR2 YSYEKL come from the germline V gene. V shed 3 bases, J shed 2 bases, and the junction held 7 bases outside the gene matches. CDR3 length: 16 residues. The DNA for the CDR3 is TGCGCCAGCAGCCATTCACTAGCGGAAAACACAGATACGCAGTATTTT. Translating gives CASSHSLAENTDTQYF.

The chain combines TRBV29-1 with TRBJ2-7; 7 bases are a match to TRBD2. The trim removed 7 bases at V and 0 bases at J, leaving 9 bases unmatched. This CDR3 contains 14 residues. Germline CDR1 and CDR2: SQVTM and ANQGSEA. CDR3 loop: CSALGGTDSYEQYF. CDR3 nucleotide sequence: TGCAGCGCCCTGGGAGGGACCGACTCCTACGAGCAGTACTTC.

The gene calls are TRBV5-8 and TRBJ1-4; 10 bases match TRBD1. This CDR3 has 16 amino acids. V shed 6 bases, J shed 5 bases, and the junction held 10 bases outside the gene matches. Germline V gene sequence: CDR1 SGHTS, CDR2 YDEGEE. DNA for the CDR3: TGTGCCAGCACCTGGACAGGGGGTCTGGGGAATGAAAAACTGTTTTTT. Translating gives CASTWTGGLGNEKLFF.

Notes on this clone: The same CDR3 can be traced to other DNA sequences in this sample. The chain couples TRBV6-5 to TRBJ1-1; D not resolved. V dropped 6 bases and J dropped 4 bases, with 9 bases sitting between them. The V gene's germline CDR1 is MNHEY and CDR2 SVGAGI. There are 12 residues in the CDR3. The CDR3 DNA follows: TGTGCCAGCAGCACCGGGAGCACTGAAGCTTTCTTT. Residues: CASSTGSTEAFF.